Following are 28 T cell receptor beta chains from one sample sequenced in a study of human T cells and chemical hapten exposure. Indicated time point: patch test 1, 2 weeks after DPC sensitization. This sample's treatment: therapeutic diphenylcyclopropenone sensitization with weekly scalp DPC. TCRdb reprocessed the RACE reads with MiXCR, giving one entry per CDR3 protein. In the table there are roughly 100,000 distinct CDR3 sequences, roughly 11% of which are singletons. The sequencing here drew on whole blood, taken in connection with sensitization to the hapten diphenylcyclopropenone (DPC). These receptors all come from a woman in her thirties or forties with alopecia areata. Some clones in this sample may be carry-over from other donors' samples.

This chain joins TRBV5-1 and TRBJ2-2; 11 positions agree with TRBD2. CDR3 size: 16 residues. Germline CDR1 SGHRS, CDR2 YFSETQ. The V gene end was trimmed by 5 bases and the J gene end by 1 base; junction bases not matched to a gene: 4. CDR3 coding DNA: TGCGCCAGCAGAGAGGGACTAGCGGAGAACACCGGGGAGCTGTTTTTT. This sequence encodes CASREGLAENTGELFF.

V usage is TRBV28 and J usage is TRBJ2-3; D may be TRBD2 (6 bases). The CDR3 runs 13 residues. Trimming removed 4 bases at V and 4 bases at J, with 9 bases between. Germline CDR1 and CDR2: MDHEN and SYDVKM. The CDR3 protein is CASSWREPDTQYF. CDR3 DNA: TGTGCCAGCAGTTGGAGGGAGCCAGATACGCAGTATTTT.

This clonotype turned up a few times. The CDR3 spells CASSAGQGRGNTIYF. Written as DNA, the CDR3 is TGTGCCAGCAGCGCCGGACAGGGGAGAGGAAACACCATATATTTT. The chain joins TRBV3-1 to TRBJ1-3, with 9 bases fitting TRBD1. V was clipped by 5 bases and J by 4 bases; unmatched bases: 6. The CDR3 consists of 15 residues. CDR1 LGHDT and CDR2 YNNKEL come from the germline V gene (reference sequence).

In its sample, this clonotype was seen a few times. The V and J genes are TRBV18 and TRBJ1-1; D is unresolved. Germline-derived CDR1 and CDR2 are KGHSH and LQKENI. This CDR3 contains 14 residues. V dropped 3 bases and J dropped 3 bases, with 11 bases sitting between them. The CDR3 DNA sequence: TGTGCCAGCTCACCGTCAGGCCCTGACACTGAAGCTTTCTTT. Translation gives CASSPSGPDTEAFF.

The V and J genes are TRBV7-2 and TRBJ2-7, with D possibly being TRBD2 (7 bases). Germline V lookup: CDR1 SGHTA, CDR2 FQGNSA. The V gene lost 6 bases and the J gene lost 7 bases, with 16 bases spanning the gap. The CDR3 is 13 residues long. CDR3 residues: CASSRGRALEQYF. The DNA of the CDR3 is TGTGCCAGCAGTAGGGGGAGGGCTTTGGAGCAGTACTTC.

There are many counts of this clonotype. The rearrangement uses TRBV29-1 and TRBJ2-5, with D possibly TRBD1 on 6 matching bases. Germline values: CDR1 SQVTM, CDR2 ANQGSEA. V was cut by 7 bases and J by 3 bases, with 9 bases left in between. The CDR3 has 11 residues. Here the CDR3 DNA reads TGCAGCGCCTGGACAGAAGAGACCCAGTACTTC. Translation gives CSAWTEETQYF.

This clonotype was detected only a few times. The chain combines TRBV6-5 with TRBJ2-5; tentatively, D is TRBD1 or TRBD2 (5 bases each). Germline CDR1 MNHEY, CDR2 SVGAGI. The V end lost 1 base, the J end lost 4 bases, and 7 bases lay between the germline ends. CDR3 length equals 13 residues. For the CDR3, the DNA is TGTGCCAGCAGTTACTGGGGGAGAGAGACCCAGTACTTC. Its protein is CASSYWGRETQYF.

This clonotype was counted ten times or more. The chain joins TRBV27 to TRBJ2-7, with 10 bases fitting TRBD1. Germline CDR1 is MNHEY and CDR2 is SMNVEV (reference sequence). The J segment lost 6 bases and the V segment lost 3 bases, leaving 5 bases of the junction unmatched. CDR3 length: 14 amino acids. As DNA, the CDR3 is TGTGCCAGCAGTTTTGGACAGGGGGTTGGCGAGCAGTACTTC. Protein sequence: CASSFGQGVGEQYF.

This clonotype has ten or more counts. The chain's CDR3 is CASRGQGREAFF. In DNA, the CDR3 is TGTGCCAGCAGGGGACAGGGTCGGGAAGCTTTCTTT. This rearrangement joins TRBV7-9 to TRBJ1-1, with 9 bases that match TRBD1. V was clipped by 6 bases and J by 8 bases; unmatched bases: 4. The CDR3 is 12 residues long. The germline CDR1 and CDR2 sequences are SEHNR and FQNEAQ (reference sequence).

Comments on this clonotype: A junction end diverges from the germline sequence, so it may reflect a read error. This rearrangement joins TRBV7-2 to TRBJ1-3, with no clear D. The germline gives CDR1 SGHTA, CDR2 FQGNSA. The CDR3 has 16 residues. Here the CDR3 reads CASSLAGSFSENTIYF. DNA for the CDR3: TGTGCCAGCAGCTTGGCAGGTTCATTCTCTGAAAACACCATATATTTT.

This clonotype was observed at least ten times. The chain recombines TRBV7-9 with TRBJ2-1, with a tentative D call TRBD1 (6 bases). V was pared by 5 bases and J by 4 bases, with 9 bases between. The CDR3 extends over 13 amino acids. Germline CDR1 reads SEHNR; CDR2 reads FQNEAQ (reference sequence). Here the CDR3 reads CASSRGQYNEQFF. CDR3 sequence (DNA): TGTGCCAGCAGCCGAGGACAGTACAATGAGCAGTTCTTC.

CDR3 sequence reads: CSASAGAGEAETQYF. For the CDR3, the DNA is TGCAGTGCTAGTGCGGGGGCAGGGGAAGCGGAGACCCAGTACTTC. V is TRBV20-1 and J is TRBJ2-5; TRBD2 is a possible D gene (7 bases). The germline V gene has CDR1 DFQATT and CDR2 SNEGSKA (reference sequence). CDR3 length: 15 amino acids. Trimming took off 3 bases at V and 5 bases at J, with 19 bases between the two ends.

On this clonotype itself: This may arise from a read error, as a much more abundant clone is one base away. The chain couples TRBV7-2 to TRBJ2-1; TRBD1 matches at 7 bases. The CDR3 has 14 residues. Germline-derived CDR1 and CDR2 are SGHTA and FQGNSA. V was clipped by 5 bases and J by 1 base; unmatched bases: 2. Here the CDR3 reads CASSQGQSYNEQFF. DNA for the CDR3: TGTGCCAGCAGCCAGGGACAGTCCTACAATGAGCAGTTCTTC.

The chain is built from TRBV29-1 and TRBJ1-3; D might be TRBD1 (5 bases). The CDR3 totals 15 residues. Trimming left V 6 bases short and J 0 bases short, with 15 bases between. The germline gives CDR1 SQVTM, CDR2 ANQGSEA. The CDR3 DNA reads TGCAGCGTGGACCAGCCGGGGGACTCTGGAAACACCATATATTTT. Its protein is CSVDQPGDSGNTIYF.

At least ten counts were recorded for this clonotype. The gene calls are TRBV6-2 or TRBV6-3 and TRBJ2-3; perhaps TRBD2 as D (7 bases). The germline gives CDR1 MNHEY, CDR2 SVGEGT. The CDR3 is 15 amino acids. V was pared by 1 base and J by 4 bases, with 12 bases between. In nucleotides, the CDR3 is TGTGCCAGCAGTTACTTCGGGGGGCTTTCAGATACGCAGTATTTT. Residues: CASSYFGGLSDTQYF.

This clonotype has more than one count but fewer than ten. The gene calls are TRBV4-2 and TRBJ1-1; tentative D call: TRBD1 (5 bases). Germline-derived CDR1 and CDR2 are LGHNA and YNFKEQ. V was clipped by 0 bases and J by 1 base, with 18 bases between them. The CDR3 runs to 18 residues. CDR3 loop: CASSQEIAPGWKNTEAFF. The CDR3 bases are TGTGCCAGCAGCCAAGAGATCGCGCCAGGGTGGAAGAACACTGAAGCTTTCTTT.

V is TRBV19 and J is TRBJ1-5; no firm D call. The CDR3 runs to 15 residues. With 3 bases removed from V and 4 bases from J, the gap between germline ends came to 13 bases. Germline V gives CDR1 LNHDA, CDR2 SQIVND (reference sequence). CDR3 DNA sequence: TGTGCCAGTAGTATGCCGGGCAGCCTAAATCAGCCCCAGCATTTT. It yields the protein CASSMPGSLNQPQHF.

The sample holds many counts of this clonotype. V gene TRBV18 combines with J gene TRBJ2-7, with D possibly matching TRBD1 (6 bases). Germline CDR1 and CDR2: KGHSH and LQKENI. There are 16 residues in the CDR3. V was clipped by 2 bases and J by 0 bases, with 14 bases between them. CDR3 bases: TGTGCCAGCTCACCAGGAGGAACAGGGAGCTCCTACGAGCAGTACTTC. It codes for CASSPGGTGSSYEQYF.

The genes are TRBV20-1 and TRBJ2-3; 7 positions agree with TRBD1. Germline assignment: CDR1 DFQATT and CDR2 SNEGSKA (reference sequence). Losses at the gene ends were 6 bases for V and 0 bases for J; bases not matched to a gene: 12. The CDR3 has 16 residues. Written as DNA, the CDR3 is TGCAGTGCCATAGACAGGGAGCGCGCGAGCACAGATACGCAGTATTTT. This encodes CSAIDRERASTDTQYF.

There are many counts of this clonotype. This sequence joins TRBV5-6 and TRBJ1-3; 7 bases match TRBD1. The CDR3 has 15 residues. J was trimmed by 2 bases and V by 4 bases; bases with no gene match: 6. The germline V gene has CDR1 SGHDT and CDR2 YYEEEE. CDR3 nucleotides: TGTGCCAGCAGCAAAGGACAGGAGGCTGGAAACACCATATATTTT. Translation gives CASSKGQEAGNTIYF.

The chain carries TRBV7-2 and TRBJ2-2; TRBD2 agrees at 14 bases. Germline assignment: CDR1 SGHTA and CDR2 FQGNSA. The length of the CDR3 is 17 residues. Losses at the gene ends were 7 bases for V and 5 bases for J; bases not matched to a gene: 9. Here the CDR3 DNA reads TGTGCCAGCAAGCAGGGACTAGCGGGGGCGGGGACCGGGGAGCTGTTTTTT. Protein product: CASKQGLAGAGTGELFF.

There are a few counts of this clonotype. The V gene is TRBV6-2 or TRBV6-3, the J gene TRBJ2-7; either TRBD1 or TRBD2 may supply D (5 bases each). The CDR3 totals 12 residues. V was shortened by 10 bases and J by 2 bases, with 12 bases between the two germline ends. Germline V gene lookup returns CDR1 MNHEY and CDR2 SVGEGT. CDR3 DNA sequence: TGTGCCACCATGGGGGATACCTACGAGCAGTACTTC. It is translated as CATMGDTYEQYF.

The sample holds many counts of this clonotype. The chain links TRBV20-1 to TRBJ2-7, with TRBD1 matching over 10 bases. The germline gives CDR1 DFQATT, CDR2 SNEGSKA (reference sequence). The length of the CDR3 is 17 residues. The V gene end was trimmed by 6 bases and the J gene end by 0 bases; junction bases not matched to a gene: 14. CDR3 region: CSATGQGQGFFSYEQYF. In DNA form, the CDR3 reads TGCAGTGCCACAGGGCAGGGACAGGGGTTTTTCTCCTACGAGCAGTACTTC.

The rearrangement links TRBV20-1 to TRBJ2-7; 7 nucleotides align to TRBD2. This CDR3 comprises 13 residues. Trimming cost V 6 bases and J 0 bases; bases outside gene matches: 5. Germline V CDR1 and CDR2: DFQATT, SNEGSKA (reference sequence). The CDR3 sequence is CSARRESSYEQYF. The CDR3 DNA reads TGCAGTGCGCGGCGGGAGTCCTCCTACGAGCAGTACTTC.

V and J are TRBV6-1 and TRBJ2-1; 8 bases match TRBD1. The V and J ends lost 8 bases and 8 bases, in that order; junction bases with no gene match: 11. The CDR3 totals 14 residues. Germline CDR1 and CDR2: MNHNS and SASEGT. The CDR3 region has the DNA TGTGCCAGCTCCGGCGGGACAGGCTGGCATGAGCAGTTCTTC. Protein product: CASSGGTGWHEQFF.

This clonotype was detected ten times or more. J is TRBJ2-4 and V is TRBV23-1, with D perhaps matching TRBD1 (6 bases). Being an ORF, TRBV23-1 has a function that is uncertain. The CDR3 extends over 19 amino acids. The ends were cut back, 4 bases at V and 1 base at J, with 23 bases in the middle. CDR3: CASSLTRQGQFGAKNIQYF. DNA of the CDR3: TGCGCCAGCAGTCTAACCCGGCAGGGGCAGTTTGGGGCCAAAAACATTCAGTACTTC.

This clonotype was detected only a few times. The chain uses TRBV6-5 and TRBJ2-5; possibly TRBD2 for D (6 bases). V shed 6 bases and J shed 6 bases, with 17 bases lying between them. CDR3 length equals 14 residues. Germline CDR1 MNHEY, CDR2 SVGAGI. For the CDR3, the DNA is TGTGCCAGCAGGGCCACTGGCGGGGTAAAGACCCAGTACTTC. It encodes CASRATGGVKTQYF.

A few counts support this clonotype. The rearrangement uses TRBV11-2 and TRBJ2-1, with unresolved D. V was cut by 1 base and J by 6 bases, with 10 bases left in between. Germline CDR1 SGHAT, CDR2 FQNNGV. The CDR3 contains 14 residues. CDR3 nucleotides: TGTGCCAGCAGCTTAGCTGGGGTTTTCAATGAGCAGTTCTTC. Translating gives CASSLAGVFNEQFF.